This T cell receptor (beta chain) was recovered during a study of blood T cell repertoires in COVID-19. Generated by immunoSEQ multiplex PCR, the TCRdb table keeps only in-frame clones and is missing some. The sample consists of 240,000 or so clones, around 83% of them appearing once. J was trimmed by 7 bases and V by 5 bases; bases with no gene match: 10. This CDR3 comprises 14 residues. The germline gives CDR1 MDHEN, CDR2 SYDVKM. V gene TRBV28 combines with J gene TRBJ1-2; 7 positions match TRBD1. The source is a woman aged 55-69 years with active or convalescent COVID-19. Sample: peripheral blood. The CDR3 sequence: CASSSGQALSGYTF. As DNA, the CDR3 is TGTGCCAGCAGTAGCGGACAGGCTCTATCTGGCTACACCTTC.